The 28 T cell receptor beta chains below all came from one sample that was sequenced in a study of cytomegalovirus exposure and HLA in healthy donors. In the PCR, 60 Vbeta and 13 Jbeta primers were used. Sequencing was performed with immunoSEQ multiplex PCR; in TCRdb, only in-frame clones are kept and a portion is missing. The data contain around 74,000 clones, 79% of them singletons. Material for sequencing was PBMCs. The source of these receptors is a young man in good health and CMV-seronegative.

The rearrangement joins TRBV7-6 to TRBJ1-1, with 9 positions matching TRBD1. CDR1 SGHVS and CDR2 FNYEAQ come from the germline V gene. The CDR3 loop spans 13 amino acids. V lost 6 bases to trimming and J lost 6 bases; unmatched junction nucleotides: 5. This CDR3 is CASSPDRGAEAFF. The DNA of the CDR3 is TGTGCCAGCAGTCCGGACAGGGGTGCTGAAGCTTTCTTT.

This chain joins TRBV28 and TRBJ2-7; 9 nucleotides line up with TRBD1. The CDR3 has 15 amino acids. The germline V gene encodes CDR1 MDHEN and CDR2 SYDVKM. V was clipped by 4 bases and J by 4 bases; unmatched bases: 8. The CDR3 loop is CASSWPGQGHYEQYF. As DNA, the CDR3 is TGTGCCAGCAGTTGGCCGGGACAGGGTCATTACGAGCAGTACTTC.

The V call is TRBV18, the J call TRBJ2-2; D might be TRBD2 (6 bases). The CDR3 contains 15 residues. V lost 6 bases, J lost 7 bases, and 18 bases lay in between. Per germline, CDR1 KGHSH and CDR2 LQKENI. CDR3 nucleotides: TGTGCCAGCTCTTTCGGACTCCTGGAGGGCGGGGAGCTGTTTTTT. This gives the protein CASSFGLLEGGELFF.

This chain connects TRBV10-2 to TRBJ2-1, with TRBD2 matching 12 bases. V gave up 8 bases and J gave up 7 bases; unmatched junction bases: 6. The CDR3 consists of 14 residues. Per the germline V gene, CDR1 is WSHSY and CDR2 is SAAADI. CDR3 residues: CASSLAGGYNEQFF. CDR3 in DNA: TGCGCCAGCTCACTAGCGGGAGGCTATAATGAGCAGTTCTTC.

The chain is built from TRBV5-1 and TRBJ2-1; 11 nucleotides line up with TRBD2. In germline, CDR1 is SGHRS, CDR2 YFSETQ. The V and J ends lost 2 bases and 10 bases, in that order; junction bases with no gene match: 8. The CDR3 loop spans 15 amino acids. Written as DNA, the CDR3 is TGCGCCAGCAGCTTCGGGACTAGCGGAGATAGGGAGCAGTTCTTC. It specifies CASSFGTSGDREQFF.

The gene calls are TRBV7-2 and TRBJ2-1, with D possibly TRBD2 on 5 matching bases. CDR1 and CDR2 from the germline V gene are SGHTA and FQGNSA. This CDR3 is 12 amino acids long. V was clipped by 3 bases and J by 8 bases, with 8 bases between them. The DNA of the CDR3 is TGTGCCAGCAGCTTGGGGAGACATGAGCAGTTCTTC. As protein: CASSLGRHEQFF.

This rearrangement joins TRBV9 to TRBJ1-2; a possible D gene is TRBD1 (6 bases). Per germline, CDR1 SGDLS and CDR2 YYNGEE. V dropped 0 bases and J dropped 7 bases, with 13 bases sitting between them. The CDR3 length is 14 residues. The CDR3 region is CASSVEDRYSGYTF. The CDR3 bases are TGTGCCAGCAGCGTAGAGGACAGATACTCTGGCTACACCTTC.

The CDR3 reads CASSLSARNEQFF. CDR3 coding DNA: TGTGCCAGCAGTTTATCGGCTAGGAATGAGCAGTTCTTC. The chain uses TRBV27 and TRBJ2-1; D gene uncertain. Germline assignment: CDR1 MNHEY and CDR2 SMNVEV (reference sequence). The CDR3 length is 13 residues. V dropped 0 bases and J dropped 7 bases, with 7 bases sitting between them.

The CDR3 DNA follows: TGTGCCACCCTCGGTGAGACCCAGTACTTC. It is translated as CATLGETQYF. V is TRBV28 and J is TRBJ2-5; no clear D. This CDR3 is built from 10 residues. Trimming took off 10 bases at V and 5 bases at J, with 8 bases between the two ends. Germline CDR1 MDHEN, CDR2 SYDVKM.

The CDR3: CASSLSRTEAFF. CDR3 coding DNA: TGTGCCAGCAGTTTAAGTCGGACTGAAGCTTTCTTT. The rearrangement joins TRBV28 to TRBJ1-1; no definite D call. Trimming removed 2 bases from V and 5 bases from J, with 6 bases in between. The CDR3 covers 12 residues. CDR1 and CDR2 (germline): MDHEN, SYDVKM. Together with reference TRBV28 and TRBJ1-1, the CDR3 gives the full variable domain: DVKVTQSSRYLVKRTGEKVFLECVQDMDHENMFWYRQDPGLGLRLIYFSYDVKMKEKGDIPEGYSVSREKKERFSLILESASTNQTSMYLCASSLSRTEAFFGQGTRLTVV.

The chain recombines TRBV9 with TRBJ2-5; D may be TRBD2 (5 bases). Germline CDR1 reads SGDLS; CDR2 reads YYNGEE. V lost 4 bases to trimming and J lost 4 bases, with 11 bases between them. The length of the CDR3 is 13 residues. The DNA of the CDR3 is TGTGCCAGCAGCACACCGGCGGGAGAGACCCAGTACTTC. It encodes CASSTPAGETQYF. Full variable domain (rest looked up from reference TRBV9 and TRBJ2-5): DSGVTQTPKHLITATGQRVTLRCSPRSGDLSVYWYQQSLDQGLQFLIQYYNGEERAKGNILERFSAQQFPDLHSELNLSSLELGDSALYFCASSTPAGETQYFGPGTRLLVL.

With respect to this clone: The junction and the germline gene differ at one end; a read error may be behind it. The genes are TRBV5-8 and TRBJ2-6; tentatively, D is TRBD2 (7 bases). The CDR3 loop spans 15 amino acids. Germline-derived CDR1 and CDR2 are SGHTS and YDEGEE. This CDR3 is CASTHDGGGANVLPF. The CDR3 bases are TGTGCCAGCACCCATGACGGAGGGGGGGCCAACGTCCTGCCTTTC.

This clone was recorded once. The J gene is TRBJ1-1, the V gene TRBV6-6; D remains unclear. V lost 2 bases and J lost 12, with 13 bases in between. The CDR3 loop spans 12 amino acids. Germline lookup yields CDR1 MNHNY and CDR2 SVGAGI (reference sequence). The chain's CDR3 is CASSYPPYQSFF. DNA for the CDR3: TGTGCCAGCAGTTACCCCCCCTATCAATCTTTCTTT.

The chain uses TRBV30 and TRBJ2-4; D is possibly TRBD2 (5 bases). Germline V lookup: CDR1 GTSNPN, CDR2 SVGIG (reference sequence). The ends were cut back, 2 bases at V and 0 bases at J, with 20 bases in the middle. This CDR3 has 18 amino acids. CDR3 bases: TGTGCCTGGAGTACTCGGCGGGCGGAACGCCTAGCCAAAAACATTCAGTACTTC. Its translation is CAWSTRRAERLAKNIQYF.

The genes are TRBV29-1 and TRBJ2-2; D ambiguous. Germline CDR1 reads SQVTM; CDR2 reads ANQGSEA. The CDR3 loop spans 14 amino acids. V lost 6 bases and J lost 2, with 13 bases in between. The CDR3 reads CSVPERGNTGELFF. CDR3 bases: TGCAGCGTCCCCGAGCGCGGAAACACCGGGGAGCTGTTTTTT.

This clone was found once. The chain combines TRBV27 with TRBJ1-6, with 8 bases lining up with TRBD1. Germline lookup yields CDR1 MNHEY and CDR2 SMNVEV (reference sequence). J gave up 4 bases and V 2 bases, and 4 bases lay outside the gene matches. This CDR3 has 16 residues. CDR3 in DNA: TGTGCCAGCAGTTTACCCGGGACAGGTTATAATTCACCCCTCCACTTT. Protein sequence: CASSLPGTGYNSPLHF.

The rearrangement links TRBV9 to TRBJ2-5; 16 bases line up with TRBD2. Unmatched junction bases numbered 6, after V lost 3 bases and J lost 4 bases. The germline gives CDR1 SGDLS, CDR2 YYNGEE. The CDR3 sequence is 17 residues long. CDR3 region: CASSAGTSGGAGETQYF. CDR3 coding DNA: TGTGCCAGCAGCGCTGGGACTAGCGGGGGGGCAGGAGAGACCCAGTACTTC.

This rearrangement joins TRBV29-1 to TRBJ2-1; 7 bases match TRBD2. CDR3 length: 13 amino acids. Germline V gives CDR1 SQVTM, CDR2 ANQGSEA. V lost 4 bases and J lost 4; bases outside the gene matches: 4. In nucleotides, the CDR3 is TGCAGCGTTGTCCCTAGCGGATACAATGAGCAGTTCTTC. Translation gives CSVVPSGYNEQFF.

The V gene is TRBV25-1, the J gene TRBJ2-2; D is possibly TRBD1 (6 bases). Germline CDR1 and CDR2: MGHDK and SYGVNS. Trimming stripped 0 bases from V and 7 bases from J, with 9 bases between. The CDR3 sequence is 14 residues long. Here the CDR3 reads CASSEYKDSGELFF. The DNA for the CDR3 is TGTGCCAGCAGTGAATACAAGGACAGCGGGGAGCTGTTTTTT.

The chain has TRBV6-1 and TRBJ2-7; 9 bases are shared with TRBD1. Germline values: CDR1 MNHNS, CDR2 SASEGT. V dropped 8 bases and J dropped 5; count of bases not matched to a gene: 13. There are 15 residues in the CDR3. The DNA for the CDR3 is TGTGCCAGCCGACACGTGGTGGACAGGGGCCACGAGCAGTACTTC. Its translation: CASRHVVDRGHEQYF.

This clone was seen once. The chain joins TRBV7-2 to TRBJ1-2, with D uncertain. The length of the CDR3 is 15 residues. Germline CDR1 and CDR2: SGHTA and FQGNSA. Trimming removed 5 bases from V and 6 bases from J, with 19 bases in between. CDR3 sequence reads: CASSPYLEGSDGYTF. CDR3 nucleotides: TGTGCCAGCAGCCCCTATCTGGAGGGTTCGGATGGCTACACCTTC.

V usage is TRBV30 and J usage is TRBJ2-7; possible D gene TRBD1, 6 bases. The CDR3 is 16 amino acids. V dropped 2 bases and J dropped 0 bases, with 17 bases sitting between them. The V gene's germline CDR1 is GTSNPN and CDR2 SVGIG (reference sequence). The CDR3 DNA reads TGTGCCTGGAGTCTAGGGGGTTCCGTTACCTCCTACGAGCAGTACTTC. It specifies CAWSLGGSVTSYEQYF.

This chain uses TRBV25-1 with TRBJ2-5; 8 bases line up with TRBD2. V gave up 8 bases and J gave up 2 bases; unmatched junction bases: 13. CDR1 and CDR2 from the germline V gene are MGHDK and SYGVNS. CDR3 length equals 16 residues. The CDR3 reads CASRSRRGAAQETQYF. As DNA, the CDR3 is TGTGCCAGCCGATCCCGGCGGGGGGCGGCTCAAGAGACCCAGTACTTC. Together with reference TRBV25-1 and TRBJ2-5, the CDR3 gives the full variable domain: EADIYQTPRYLVIGTGKKITLECSQTMGHDKMYWYQQDPGMELHLIHYSYGVNSTEKGDLSSESTVSRIRTEHFPLTLESARPSHTSQYLCASRSRRGAAQETQYFGPGTRLLVL.

The chain couples TRBV30 to TRBJ1-1, with TRBD1 as a possible D gene (6 bases). This CDR3 is 13 amino acids long. Germline lookup yields CDR1 GTSNPN and CDR2 SVGIG (reference sequence). The V end lost 3 bases, the J end lost 2 bases, and 10 bases lay between the germline ends. The CDR3 sequence is CAWSEQGNTEAFF. CDR3 nucleotide sequence: TGTGCCTGGAGCGAACAGGGAAACACTGAAGCTTTCTTT.

The CDR3 region is CASTIDTDYGYTF. CDR3 DNA sequence: TGTGCCAGCACCATCGACACGGACTATGGCTACACCTTC. The chain joins TRBV7-2 to TRBJ1-2; D unresolved. This CDR3 spans 13 amino acids. Germline V CDR1 and CDR2: SGHTA, FQGNSA. The V end lost 7 bases, the J end lost 3 bases, and 12 bases lay between the germline ends.

The gene calls are TRBV27 and TRBJ1-5, with D possibly matching TRBD1 (5 bases). CDR1 MNHEY and CDR2 SMNVEV come from the germline V gene (reference sequence). The CDR3 has 15 amino acids. Trimming took 2 bases from V and 2 from J, leaving 10 bases between them. The CDR3 is CASSLVGGGNQPQHF. CDR3 DNA sequence: TGTGCCAGCAGTTTAGTGGGGGGGGGCAATCAGCCCCAGCATTTT.

This chain links TRBV6-6 with TRBJ2-1, with 7 positions matching TRBD1. After removal of 5 bases from V and 0 bases from J, the junction contained 4 bases not matched to a gene. Germline V gene data show CDR1 as MNHNY and CDR2 as SVGAGI (reference sequence). CDR3 length equals 15 residues. The CDR3 spells CASSRDRSSYNEQFF. CDR3 DNA sequence: TGTGCCAGCAGTCGGGACAGATCCTCCTACAATGAGCAGTTCTTC.

The V and J genes are TRBV2 and TRBJ2-5; perhaps TRBD2 as D (5 bases). The J call may be incorrect, as the DNA end agrees better with TRBJ2-7. This CDR3 is built from 14 residues. Germline V lookup: CDR1 SNHLY, CDR2 FYNNEI. The CDR3 DNA sequence: TGTGCCAGCAGTGACAAGGTAGCGACCTACGAGCAGTACTTC. This translates into CASSDKVATYEQYF.